One and the same sample provided the 5 T cell receptor beta chains below, sequenced in a study of beta chain features in type 1 diabetes. TCRB transcripts that were expressed got sequenced, as all of the isolated RNA had been reverse transcribed. Measured with immunoSEQ multiplex PCR; TCRdb has only the in-frame clones, and not every one. The sample includes 130,000 to 150,000 clones, roughly 10% seen only once; the top ten take 1.3%. Sequencing was performed on naive CD4+ T cells from blood. Every receptor here comes from a man younger than 35 in good health.

The V gene is TRBV9, the J gene TRBJ1-2; no definite D call. Germline lookup yields CDR1 SGDLS and CDR2 YYNGEE. The V and J ends lost 0 bases and 5 bases respectively, with 14 bases between them. The CDR3 is made up of 15 amino acids. The DNA for the CDR3 is TGTGCCAGCAGCGTAGCTCCAGGCTCTCAGTATGGCTACACCTTC. Protein sequence: CASSVAPGSQYGYTF.

J is TRBJ2-7 and V is TRBV6-6, with D possibly being TRBD1 (5 bases). CDR3 length: 14 amino acids. The V end was cut by 5 bases, the J end by 4 bases, with 15 bases between. CDR1 MNHNY and CDR2 SVGAGI come from the germline V gene (reference sequence). The CDR3 DNA reads TGTGCCAGCAGTAACCCAGGGCCGACTTACGAGCAGTACTTC. Encoded protein: CASSNPGPTYEQYF.

Only a few counts were recorded for this clone. The chain joins TRBV11-3 to TRBJ2-1, with 7 positions matching TRBD1. The CDR3 has 15 amino acids. Per germline, CDR1 SGHNT and CDR2 YENEEA. V was clipped by 4 bases and J by 2 bases; unmatched bases: 5. CDR3 protein: CASSSMTGTYNEQFF. The CDR3 DNA follows: TGTGCCAGCAGCTCAATGACAGGGACCTACAATGAGCAGTTCTTC.

This sequence joins TRBV7-9 and TRBJ2-7; no firm D call. Germline-derived CDR1 and CDR2 are SEHNR and FQNEAQ (reference sequence). V was pared by 5 bases and J by 0 bases, with 17 bases between. The CDR3 consists of 16 residues. The CDR3 sequence is CASSANKDSFSYEQYF. Written as DNA, the CDR3 is TGTGCCAGCAGCGCGAACAAGGATAGCTTCTCCTACGAGCAGTACTTC.

The genes are TRBV27 and TRBJ2-1, with 11 bases aligning to TRBD2. The CDR3 is made up of 14 amino acids. Germline values: CDR1 MNHEY, CDR2 SMNVEV (reference sequence). J gave up 9 bases and V 5 bases, and 6 bases lay outside the gene matches. CDR3 DNA sequence: TGTGCCAGCAGTACTCGGACTAGCGGGTTTGAGCAGTTCTTC. This codes for CASSTRTSGFEQFF.